The 22 T cell receptor beta chains below come from one sample, sequenced in a study of response to subunit inactivated influenza vaccine. TCRdb used MiXCR to reprocess the RT-PCR reads, holding one entry per CDR3 protein. Of hundreds of thousands of distinct CDR3 sequences in the sample, less than 20% were seen once. Sequences were derived from PBMCs from blood, sampled around 5 days after vaccination. Source of these receptors: a man aged 45 to 65 who received an inactivated influenza vaccine.

This clonotype was seen a few times. The chain employs TRBV5-1 and TRBJ1-1; maybe TRBD1 (5 bases). The V end lost 1 base, the J end lost 1 base, and 11 bases lay between the germline ends. Germline V gene lookup returns CDR1 SGHRS and CDR2 YFSETQ. The CDR3 spans 15 residues. CDR3 residues: CASSLLGGANTEAFF. CDR3 DNA: TGCGCCAGCAGCTTGCTCGGGGGTGCGAACACTGAAGCTTTCTTT.

A word on this clonotype: Mismatch with germline at one junction end may stem from a read error. The V gene is TRBV12-3 or TRBV12-4, the J gene TRBJ2-5, with D perhaps matching TRBD2 (6 bases). CDR3 size: 11 residues. CDR3 DNA: TGTGCCAGCAGTTCCGGGGAGGCCCAATACTTC. It specifies CASSSGEAQYF.

V and J are TRBV12-3 or TRBV12-4 and TRBJ2-3; 8 nucleotides align to TRBD2. Germline trimming cut 6 bases from V and 5 bases from J; bases unmatched to any gene: 10. The CDR3 spans 15 residues. The CDR3 nucleotides are TGTGCCAGCAGCGGTGTAGCGGGGATGCAAGATACGCAGTATTTT. It codes for CASSGVAGMQDTQYF.

This clonotype was detected only a few times. The chain couples TRBV10-2 to TRBJ2-3; no reliable D call. This CDR3 has 15 residues. Between the trimmed V and J ends, which lost 4 bases and 2 bases, there was a span of 13 bases. Germline loops: CDR1 WSHSY, CDR2 SAAADI. The CDR3 protein is CASSVSQAPTDTQYF. In DNA form, the CDR3 reads TGCGCCAGCAGTGTGTCTCAGGCCCCCACAGATACGCAGTATTTT.

This clonotype was counted a few times. The chain joins TRBV20-1 to TRBJ2-1; 13 nucleotides match TRBD2. The CDR3 sequence is 16 residues long. Germline lookup yields CDR1 DFQATT and CDR2 SNEGSKA (reference sequence). The trim removed 0 bases at V and 12 bases at J, leaving 11 bases unmatched. For the CDR3, the DNA is TGCAGTGCTAGAGATCATACTAGCGGGAGGGGCGTGGGGCAGTTCTTC. It is translated as CSARDHTSGRGVGQFF.

A few counts support this clonotype. At one end, the junction sequence differs from germline, possibly due to a read error. The V call is TRBV6-5, the J call TRBJ1-1; 7 bases are shared with TRBD1. Germline V lookup: CDR1 MNHEY, CDR2 SVGAGI. The CDR3 has 13 amino acids. CDR3 sequence (DNA): TGTGCCAGCAGCTACTCGAGGAGGGGGCAAGCTTTCTTT. This translates into CASSYSRRGQAFF.

The gene calls are TRBV6-2 or TRBV6-3 and TRBJ2-7, with 8 bases fitting TRBD1. The CDR3 totals 14 residues. From germline, CDR1 is MNHEY and CDR2 SVGEGT. Trimming cost V 6 bases and J 3 bases; bases outside gene matches: 7. CDR3 protein: CASSPRQGNYEQYF. CDR3 DNA sequence: TGTGCCAGCAGCCCCAGACAGGGGAACTACGAGCAGTACTTC.

This clonotype was seen a few times. The chain is built from TRBV4-2 and TRBJ1-1, with TRBD1 as a possible D gene (5 bases). The ends were cut back, 1 base at V and 0 bases at J, with 12 bases in the middle. The germline gives CDR1 LGHNA, CDR2 YNFKEQ. This CDR3 region has 16 residues. The CDR3 DNA reads TGTGCCAGCAGCCAAGGGGGGGGTCTCCTGAACACTGAAGCTTTCTTT. Amino acid sequence: CASSQGGGLLNTEAFF.

This clonotype has just a few counts. The V call is TRBV20-1, the J call TRBJ2-3; tentative D call: TRBD1 (5 bases). This CDR3 is 16 amino acids long. Germline CDR1 and CDR2: DFQATT and SNEGSKA (reference sequence). The V end was cut by 6 bases, the J end by 0 bases, with 19 bases between. The CDR3: CSASSTRQRSTDTQYF. CDR3 in DNA: TGCAGTGCGAGCTCCACCCGACAGAGAAGCACAGATACGCAGTATTTT.

J is TRBJ2-7 and V is TRBV4-1, with a tentative D call TRBD2 (5 bases). CDR1 is MGHRA, CDR2 YSYEKL, per germline. The CDR3 spans 14 residues. Trimming removed 0 bases from V and 5 bases from J, with 11 bases in between. For the CDR3, the DNA is TGCGCCAGCAGCCAAGAGGGAGCGAGACACGAGCAGTACTTC. Protein sequence: CASSQEGARHEQYF.

The chain joins TRBV4-2 to TRBJ1-4, with D possibly being TRBD1 (5 bases). Trimming cost V 1 base and J 8 bases, with 14 bases left between them. The CDR3 totals 15 residues. CDR1 is LGHNA and CDR2 is YNFKEQ in the germline V gene. The CDR3 sequence: CASSQGDGVQEKLFF. The CDR3 DNA reads TGTGCCAGCAGCCAAGGGGACGGTGTTCAAGAAAAACTGTTTTTT.

The chain has TRBV5-1 and TRBJ2-6; 11 positions agree with TRBD1. Germline CDR1 SGHRS, CDR2 YFSETQ. The CDR3 runs to 17 residues. The V and J ends lost 3 bases and 4 bases, in that order; junction bases with no gene match: 6. The CDR3 DNA follows: TGCGCCAGCAGCTCAGGACAGGGGGCGTCCGGGGCCAACGTCCTGACTTTC. Translation gives CASSSGQGASGANVLTF.

The genes are TRBV6-2 or TRBV6-3 and TRBJ1-1; D not resolved. The length of the CDR3 is 13 residues. From germline, CDR1 is MNHEY and CDR2 SVGEGT. The V and J ends lost 6 bases and 0 bases respectively, with 8 bases between them. CDR3 sequence reads: CASREELNTEAFF. In nucleotides, the CDR3 is TGTGCCAGCAGGGAGGAATTGAACACTGAAGCTTTCTTT.

This CDR3 reads CASSVDRGEQFF. As DNA, the CDR3 is TGCGCCAGCAGCGTTGACAGGGGCGAGCAGTTCTTC. The rearrangement links TRBV5-1 to TRBJ2-1; 8 bases agree with TRBD1. This CDR3 is built from 12 residues. Germline V lookup: CDR1 SGHRS, CDR2 YFSETQ. The V and J ends lost 4 bases and 10 bases, in that order; junction bases with no gene match: 4.

This clonotype was picked up a small number of times. The chain carries TRBV11-2 and TRBJ2-2, with D perhaps given as TRBD1 or TRBD2 (5 bases each). The germline gives CDR1 SGHAT, CDR2 FQNNGV. V lost 0 bases and J lost 6, with 11 bases in between. CDR3 length: 15 residues. CDR3 coding DNA: TGTGCCAGCAGCTTAGAGGGAGTAGGGGCCGGGGAGCTGTTTTTT. Protein sequence: CASSLEGVGAGELFF. Complete variable domain (other parts from reference TRBV11-2 and TRBJ2-2): EAGVAQSPRYKIIEKRQSVAFWCNPISGHATLYWYQQILGQGPKLLIQFQNNGVVDDSQLPKDRFSAERLKGVDSTLKIQPAKLEDSAVYLCASSLEGVGAGELFFGEGSRLTVL.

This clonotype was detected once. This chain joins TRBV2 and TRBJ2-7; TRBD2 is a possible D gene (5 bases). V lost 4 bases and J 2 bases, leaving 9 bases between the germline ends. Germline lookup yields CDR1 SNHLY and CDR2 FYNNEI. The CDR3 runs 13 residues. The CDR3 reads CASSAEAAYEQYF. The CDR3, as DNA: TGTGCCAGCAGTGCGGAGGCTGCCTACGAGCAGTACTTC.

A few counts support this clonotype. V is TRBV2 and J is TRBJ2-2; no clear D gene. V was cut by 4 bases and J by 0 bases, with 9 bases left in between. The germline V gene encodes CDR1 SNHLY and CDR2 FYNNEI. The CDR3 has 15 residues. DNA of the CDR3: TGTGCCAGCAGTGGCCAGCCAGCGAACACCGGGGAGCTGTTTTTT. This gives the protein CASSGQPANTGELFF.

The V gene is TRBV6-5, the J gene TRBJ1-1; 9 bases fit TRBD1. In germline, CDR1 is MNHEY, CDR2 SVGAGI. The V segment lost 2 bases and the J segment 2 bases; nucleotides outside the gene matches: 3. This CDR3 spans 15 amino acids. The CDR3 DNA sequence: TGTGCCAGCAGTTACGGGACAGGGACCAACACTGAAGCTTTCTTT. Protein: CASSYGTGTNTEAFF.

This clonotype was seen repeatedly, ten times or more. This chain connects TRBV15 to TRBJ2-3, with 8 bases lining up with TRBD1. CDR1 and CDR2 (germline): LNHNV, YYDKDF (reference sequence). The CDR3 runs to 13 residues. The J segment lost 4 bases and the V segment lost 11 bases, leaving 8 bases of the junction unmatched. CDR3 DNA: TGTGCCTCCCGGGACAGGAGCGCAGATACGCAGTATTTT. As protein: CASRDRSADTQYF. Full variable domain (missing parts from reference TRBV15 and TRBJ2-3): DAMVIQNPRYQVTQFGKPVTLSCSQTLNHNVMYWYQQKSSQAPKLLFHYYDKDFNNEADTPDNFQSRRPNTSFCFLDIRSPGLGDTAMYLCASRDRSADTQYFGPGTRLTVL.

This clonotype was counted a few times. The chain has TRBV4-3 and TRBJ2-4; TRBD2 matches 12 bases. The CDR3 consists of 20 residues. Germline assignment: CDR1 LGHNA and CDR2 YSLEER. The V gene end was trimmed by 3 bases and the J gene end by 0 bases; junction bases not matched to a gene: 12. DNA of the CDR3: TGCGCCAGCAGCCAGTCGTGGACTAGCGGGACACGATTAGCCAAAAACATTCAGTACTTC. Translation gives CASSQSWTSGTRLAKNIQYF.

The chain has TRBV7-9 and TRBJ2-3; maybe TRBD2 (6 bases). V was trimmed by 5 bases and J by 1 base, leaving 16 bases between them. The germline gives CDR1 SEHNR, CDR2 FQNEAQ (reference sequence). This CDR3 region has 16 residues. The DNA for the CDR3 is TGTGCCAGCAGCCCCCCAACGGGAGAGGGCACAGATACGCAGTATTTT. Translated, it gives CASSPPTGEGTDTQYF.

The table lists this clonotype with a few counts. V is TRBV20-1 and J is TRBJ1-5, with D possibly matching TRBD1 (6 bases). CDR1 is DFQATT, CDR2 SNEGSKA, per germline (reference sequence). The CDR3 has 20 amino acids. V was cut by 3 bases and J by 0 bases, with 27 bases left in between. CDR3 sequence: CSARRFTGTHRGSSNQPQHF. The DNA for the CDR3 is TGCAGTGCTAGGCGGTTCACCGGGACACATAGAGGGAGTAGCAATCAGCCCCAGCATTTT.